This is a list of T cell receptor beta chains from one sample in a study of T-cell reconstitution after alpha-beta-depleted transplantation in children. TCRdb reprocessed the PCR reads with MiXCR, giving one entry per CDR3 protein. The table includes fewer than 250,000 distinct CDR3 sequences, more than 15% detected once. Source: PBMCs, mostly from graft donor cells, taken 360 days after TCRalphabeta/CD19-depleted stem cell transplant. The receptor source for this set is a male patient between 2 and 15 years old who had a stem cell transplant for acute lymphoblastic leukemia, so the T cells may come from the graft donor. Both conserved end residues are part of each CDR3. The order of the fields is clone size, D gene, J gene, V gene, CDR3 DNA, CDR3 protein. A D gene is named only where the DNA matches it firmly. Size is stated for part of the rows, as once, few or many counts, or as a class when the clone is expanded.

clone size: once
D gene: -
J gene: TRBJ1-5
V gene: TRBV30
CDR3 DNA: TGTGCCTGGAGTGTGTCGGGCAATCAGCCCCAGCATTTT
CDR3 protein: CAWSVSGNQPQHF

clone size: -
D gene: TRBD1
J gene: TRBJ2-2
V gene: TRBV5-1
CDR3 DNA: TGCGCCAGCAGCTCCACCGGGACAGGGGCAACCGGGGAGCTGTTTTTT
CDR3 protein: CASSSTGTGATGELFF

clone size: -
D gene: -
J gene: TRBJ2-7
V gene: TRBV7-6
CDR3 DNA: TGTGCCAGCACCATCAAGCCGGGTCAGCTGGGGGTGGGCTCCTACGAGCAGTACTTC
CDR3 protein: CASTIKPGQLGVGSYEQYF

clone size: -
D gene: -
J gene: TRBJ1-1
V gene: TRBV30
CDR3 DNA: TGTGCCTGGAGTGACCGGGGGGAAGGAGCTTTCTTT
CDR3 protein: CAWSDRGEGAFF

clone size: few
D gene: -
J gene: TRBJ2-3
V gene: TRBV18
CDR3 DNA: TGTGCCAGCTCAGTGCGGGAAAAAGATCGCACAGATACGCAGTATTTT
CDR3 protein: CASSVREKDRTDTQYF

clone size: -
D gene: TRBD2
J gene: TRBJ2-1
V gene: TRBV20-1
CDR3 DNA: TGCAGTGCTAGGTTCTCGACTAGCGGATACTACAATGAGCAGTTCTTC
CDR3 protein: CSARFSTSGYYNEQFF

clone size: many
D gene: TRBD2
J gene: TRBJ2-3
V gene: TRBV29-1
CDR3 DNA: TGCAGCGTCCCGGGACTACCCACAGATACGCAGTATTTT
CDR3 protein: CSVPGLPTDTQYF

clone size: -
D gene: -
J gene: TRBJ1-1
V gene: TRBV5-1
CDR3 DNA: TGCGCCAGCAGCATGGGACGGATGAACACTGAAGCTTTCTTT
CDR3 protein: CASSMGRMNTEAFF

clone size: few
D gene: TRBD2
J gene: TRBJ2-3
V gene: TRBV20-1
CDR3 DNA: TGCAGTGCGCGGGGACTAGCGGGGGGACGCACAGATACGCAGTATTTT
CDR3 protein: CSARGLAGGRTDTQYF

clone size: -
D gene: -
J gene: TRBJ1-2
V gene: TRBV12-3/TRBV12-4
CDR3 DNA: TGTGCCAGCAGTTTAGCGACAGGCTATGGCTACACCTTC
CDR3 protein: CASSLATGYGYTF

clone size: few
D gene: TRBD2
J gene: TRBJ2-1
V gene: TRBV24-1
CDR3 DNA: TGTGCCACCAGTGACGCCGGGACTAGCGGGTACAATGAGCAGTTCTTC
CDR3 protein: CATSDAGTSGYNEQFF

clone size: -
D gene: TRBD2
J gene: TRBJ2-2
V gene: TRBV12-3/TRBV12-4
CDR3 DNA: TGTGCCAGCAGTTTACGGGGGGCCGGGGAGCTGTTTTTT
CDR3 protein: CASSLRGAGELFF

clone size: few
D gene: -
J gene: TRBJ1-1
V gene: TRBV12-3/TRBV12-4
CDR3 DNA: TGTGCCAGCCGGGCCCTGGGGACTGAAGCTTTCTTT
CDR3 protein: CASRALGTEAFF